The clone carrying this T cell receptor (beta chain) has just a few counts. PCR primers comprised 60 Vbeta and 13 Jbeta primers. TCRdb keeps only in-frame clones here, not all; method: immunoSEQ multiplex PCR. The table includes roughly 190,000 clones, about 80% detected once. This record comes from a study of cytomegalovirus exposure and HLA in healthy donors. The germline V gene has CDR1 GTSNPN and CDR2 SVGIG (reference sequence). After removal of 2 bases from V and 1 base from J, the junction contained 4 bases not matched to a gene. The CDR3 sequence is 15 residues long. The chain is built from TRBV30 and TRBJ1-5, with 8 bases lining up with TRBD1. The clonotype was recovered from a woman between 45 and 65 years old in good health and CMV-seronegative. The sequencing sample was made of PBMCs. CDR3 bases: TGTGCCTGGAGTCAGGGGGCAGGCAGCAATCAGCCCCAGCATTTT. Protein product: CAWSQGAGSNQPQHF.